These 29 T cell receptor beta chains were sequenced from one sample in a study of cytomegalovirus exposure and HLA in healthy donors. A multiplex PCR was run with 60 Vbeta primers and 13 Jbeta primers. The assay was immunoSEQ multiplex PCR, and TCRdb's table has in-frame clones only and misses some. The sample has about 200,000 clones; 70% to 90% are singletons. Specimen: PBMCs. These receptors were collected from a woman under 30 in good health and CMV-seronegative.

The chain carries TRBV6-5 and TRBJ2-5, with TRBD2 identical over 7 bases. The J segment lost 1 base and the V segment lost 4 bases, leaving 0 bases of the junction unmatched. Germline V gene lookup returns CDR1 MNHEY and CDR2 SVGAGI. The CDR3 is 13 amino acids. The CDR3 DNA sequence: TGTGCCAGCAGTTGGGGGGGCCAAGAGACCCAGTACTTC. Translation: CASSWGGQETQYF.

The V gene is TRBV9, the J gene TRBJ2-5; D gene unclear. V was cut by 3 bases and J by 7 bases, with 10 bases left in between. The germline CDR1 and CDR2 sequences are SGDLS and YYNGEE. The CDR3 sequence is 12 residues long. The CDR3: CASSANTGTQYF. The CDR3 DNA is TGTGCCAGCAGCGCGAACACGGGGACCCAGTACTTC.

J is TRBJ2-4 and V is TRBV29-1; 7 bases map to TRBD2. Germline lookup yields CDR1 SQVTM and CDR2 ANQGSEA. Unmatched junction bases numbered 7, after V lost 6 bases and J lost 5 bases. The CDR3 is made up of 13 amino acids. The CDR3: CSVGPAGQNIQYF. CDR3 coding DNA: TGCAGCGTGGGCCCAGCGGGGCAAAACATTCAGTACTTC.

This chain joins TRBV5-8 and TRBJ2-7, with D perhaps TRBD2 (5 bases). Germline loops: CDR1 SGHTS, CDR2 YDEGEE. This CDR3 contains 13 residues. V was cut by 7 bases and J by 0 bases, with 11 bases left in between. The DNA for the CDR3 is TGTGCCAGCGTAAACGGGAACTCCTACGAGCAGTACTTC. Translating it yields CASVNGNSYEQYF.

This sequence joins TRBV29-1 and TRBJ1-1; D gene uncertain. The V gene lost 5 bases and the J gene lost 2 bases, with 9 bases spanning the gap. Germline CDR1 is SQVTM and CDR2 is ANQGSEA. CDR3 length equals 12 residues. The CDR3 loop is CSVTGVNTEAFF. The CDR3 nucleotides are TGCAGCGTTACGGGAGTAAACACTGAAGCTTTCTTT.

This clone was seen only a few times. The chain recombines TRBV4-2 with TRBJ1-1; 7 bases fit TRBD1. Germline CDR1 and CDR2: LGHNA and YNFKEQ. This CDR3 is 13 amino acids long. The V segment lost 4 bases and the J segment 1 base; nucleotides outside the gene matches: 0. CDR3 bases: TGTGCCAGCAGCCGGACAGGGAACACTGAAGCTTTCTTT. Its translation: CASSRTGNTEAFF.

The V gene is TRBV7-2, the J gene TRBJ2-6; D might be TRBD1 (5 bases). The CDR3 consists of 17 residues. CDR1 SGHTA and CDR2 FQGNSA come from the germline V gene. Trimming removed 1 base at V and 4 bases at J, with 14 bases between. CDR3: CASSLDIRVRGANVLTF. The CDR3 nucleotides are TGTGCCAGCAGCTTAGATATCAGGGTACGAGGGGCCAACGTCCTGACTTTC.

CDR3 loop: CASSALPGHQESTYEQYF. As DNA, the CDR3 is TGTGCCAGCAGTGCCCTCCCGGGACACCAGGAGAGTACCTACGAGCAGTACTTC. This chain joins TRBV25-1 and TRBJ2-7; the D gene is possibly TRBD1 (6 bases). CDR3 size: 18 residues. From germline, CDR1 is MGHDK and CDR2 SYGVNS. V lost 4 bases and J lost 2, with 24 bases in between.

The chain couples TRBV7-3 to TRBJ2-1, with 13 bases identical to TRBD2. From germline, CDR1 is SGHTA and CDR2 FQGTGA. The CDR3 runs to 15 residues. V was pared by 5 bases and J by 7 bases, with 5 bases of the junction left unmatched. CDR3 region: CASSPRTSGRNEQFF. The CDR3 coding sequence is TGTGCCAGCAGCCCCCGGACTAGCGGGAGAAATGAGCAGTTCTTC.

This chain joins TRBV6-5 and TRBJ2-1; 9 bases align to TRBD1. V lost 1 base and J lost 7; bases outside the gene matches: 5. The germline gives CDR1 MNHEY, CDR2 SVGAGI. CDR3 length: 15 amino acids. The CDR3 bases are TGTGCCAGCAGTTACTGGGGACAGGGCAAAAATGAGCAGTTCTTC. Amino acids: CASSYWGQGKNEQFF.

The chain carries TRBV5-1 and TRBJ2-7; 7 nucleotides match TRBD2. The germline V gene has CDR1 SGHRS and CDR2 YFSETQ. V shed 0 bases and J 7 bases; nucleotides not matched to a gene: 10. The CDR3 extends over 15 amino acids. The CDR3 DNA sequence: TGCGCCAGCAGCTTGGCTAGCGGATATCCTAGGGAGCAGTACTTC. Its protein is CASSLASGYPREQYF.

V is TRBV15 and J is TRBJ2-5; D call uncertain. V lost 0 bases to trimming and J lost 2 bases, with 10 bases between them. In germline, CDR1 is LNHNV, CDR2 YYDKDF (reference sequence). This CDR3 comprises 15 residues. Written as DNA, the CDR3 is TGTGCCACCAGCAGAGATCGCGCAACTCAAGAGACCCAGTACTTC. Its translation: CATSRDRATQETQYF. The full variable domain, its missing parts supplied by reference TRBV15 and TRBJ2-5, is DAMVIQNPRYQVTQFGKPVTLSCSQTLNHNVMYWYQQKSSQAPKLLFHYYDKDFNNEADTPDNFQSRRPNTSFCFLDIRSPGLGDTAMYLCATSRDRATQETQYFGPGTRLLVL.

CDR3 sequence: CASSEPGTASPYTF. In DNA, the CDR3 is TGTGCCAGCAGTGAACCCGGGACAGCCTCTCCCTACACCTTC. The chain is built from TRBV9 and TRBJ1-2; 7 nucleotides agree with TRBD1. The CDR3 is 14 amino acids. Germline CDR1 is SGDLS and CDR2 is YYNGEE. J lost 10 bases, V lost 5 bases, and 14 bases had no gene match.

DNA for the CDR3: TGTGCCAGCAGCTTAGCGCGAGGAGGGAGAGGTGACTACGAGCAGTACTTC. Protein product: CASSLARGGRGDYEQYF. V and J are TRBV7-9 and TRBJ2-7, with a tentative D call TRBD2 (6 bases). Germline V gene data show CDR1 as SEHNR and CDR2 as FQNEAQ (reference sequence). Trimming left V 0 bases short and J 3 bases short, with 18 bases between. The CDR3 contains 17 residues.

This chain connects TRBV28 to TRBJ1-2; perhaps TRBD1 as D (6 bases). Trimming stripped 4 bases from V and 2 bases from J, with 14 bases between. The germline CDR1 and CDR2 sequences are MDHEN and SYDVKM. The CDR3 contains 15 residues. The CDR3 region is CASSSHGGPNYGYTF. DNA of the CDR3: TGTGCCAGCAGTTCCCACGGGGGGCCCAACTATGGCTACACCTTC.

This clone showed up just a few times. V is TRBV2 and J is TRBJ2-4; D might be TRBD2 (5 bases). The CDR3 extends over 15 amino acids. V was shortened by 6 bases and J by 3 bases, with 15 bases between the two germline ends. Germline V CDR1 and CDR2: SNHLY, FYNNEI. The CDR3 sequence: CASRGNDYVKNIQYF. The CDR3, as DNA: TGTGCCAGCAGGGGAAACGACTATGTCAAAAACATTCAGTACTTC.

The V and J genes are TRBV7-2 and TRBJ1-2; D might be TRBD1 (5 bases). V shed 1 base and J shed 4 bases, with 10 bases lying between them. Germline loops: CDR1 SGHTA, CDR2 FQGNSA. This CDR3 has 14 residues. The CDR3 nucleotides are TGTGCCAGCAGCTTAGTGGAGGGGCCCTATGGCTACACCTTC. Its protein product is CASSLVEGPYGYTF.

The rearrangement joins TRBV30 to TRBJ2-5; D possibly corresponds to TRBD2 (7 bases). Trimming shortened V by 5 bases and J by 5 bases, and 18 bases separated the two germline ends. CDR1 and CDR2 from the germline V gene are GTSNPN and SVGIG (reference sequence). The CDR3 has 14 residues. The CDR3 here is CAWGGGLGRETQYF. CDR3 nucleotides: TGTGCCTGGGGCGGGGGCCTAGGCCGGGAGACCCAGTACTTC.

The chain is built from TRBV27 and TRBJ2-3, with 12 bases that match TRBD2. The germline V gene encodes CDR1 MNHEY and CDR2 SMNVEV (reference sequence). After removal of 5 bases from V and 2 bases from J, the junction contained 5 bases not matched to a gene. CDR3 length: 16 amino acids. The CDR3 DNA sequence: TGTGCCAGCAGTACGTGGACTAGCGGGGTCACAGATACGCAGTATTTT. This translates into CASSTWTSGVTDTQYF.

The gene calls are TRBV5-1 and TRBJ1-1; D uncertain. This CDR3 has 14 amino acids. Germline assignment: CDR1 SGHRS and CDR2 YFSETQ. Trimming cost V 1 base and J 1 base, with 8 bases left between them. DNA of the CDR3: TGCGCCAGCAGCTTGCCACACCCGAACACTGAAGCTTTCTTT. Protein product: CASSLPHPNTEAFF.

The chain carries TRBV19 and TRBJ2-3; perhaps TRBD2 as D (5 bases). Germline-derived CDR1 and CDR2 are LNHDA and SQIVND (reference sequence). This CDR3 is built from 14 residues. Trimming stripped 4 bases from V and 2 bases from J, with 10 bases between. The CDR3 loop reads CASSTTRDTDTQYF. In DNA, the CDR3 is TGTGCCAGTAGTACGACCCGGGACACAGATACGCAGTATTTT. The variable domain in full, completed from reference TRBV19 and TRBJ2-3, reads DGGITQSPKYLFRKEGQNVTLSCEQNLNHDAMYWYRQDPGQGLRLIYYSQIVNDFQKGDIAEGYSVSREKKESFPLTVTSAQKNPTAFYLCASSTTRDTDTQYFGPGTRLTVL.

The chain couples TRBV15 to TRBJ2-2; TRBD2 matches 10 bases. Looked up from germline, CDR1 is LNHNV and CDR2 is YYDKDF (reference sequence). The CDR3 consists of 17 residues. V trimming: 0 bases; J trimming: 6 bases; junction bases outside the gene matches: 7. The DNA of the CDR3 is TGTGCCACCAGCAGAGATCCGGGCAGCGGGAGGGCCGGGGAGCTGTTTTTT. Amino acids: CATSRDPGSGRAGELFF.

This chain joins TRBV9 and TRBJ2-3; TRBD2 matches at 11 bases. The CDR3 sequence is 18 residues long. The V and J ends lost 1 base and 3 bases, in that order; junction bases with no gene match: 10. Germline loops: CDR1 SGDLS, CDR2 YYNGEE. DNA for the CDR3: TGTGCCAGCAGCGTAAGCCCGCTAGCGGGAGGTGGGACAGATACGCAGTATTTT. Protein: CASSVSPLAGGGTDTQYF.

The rearrangement joins TRBV6-4 to TRBJ2-1; 8 bases are a match to TRBD1. The CDR3 runs to 13 residues. Germline CDR1 is MRHNA and CDR2 is SNTAGT. With V trimmed by 6 bases and J by 5 bases, 3 bases remained unmatched. CDR3 amino acids: CASRKQGDNEQFF. CDR3 nucleotides: TGTGCCAGCAGAAAACAGGGGGACAATGAGCAGTTCTTC.

V and J are TRBV12-5 and TRBJ2-7; D uncertain. This CDR3 region has 12 residues. Germline loops: CDR1 LGHNT, CDR2 FRNRAP. Between the trimmed V and J ends, which lost 0 bases and 5 bases, there was a span of 5 bases. The CDR3 loop is CASGLVSHEQYF. The CDR3 DNA reads TGTGCTAGTGGTTTGGTGAGTCACGAGCAGTACTTC.

The chain combines TRBV10-1 with TRBJ2-2; D may be TRBD1 (5 bases). This CDR3 is built from 13 residues. Germline lookup yields CDR1 WNHNN and CDR2 SYGVQD (reference sequence). V was trimmed by 2 bases and J by 8 bases, leaving 9 bases between them. Here the CDR3 DNA reads TGCGCCAGCAGTGAGCCCTACAGGGGGGAGCTGTTTTTT. Its protein is CASSEPYRGELFF.

This clone was seen just once. Compared with germline, one end of the junction differs, possibly owing to a read error. The chain uses TRBV7-7 and TRBJ1-2; possibly TRBD1 for D (6 bases). The CDR3 is made up of 13 amino acids. The germline CDR1 and CDR2 sequences are SSHAT and FNYEAQ (reference sequence). CDR3 DNA: TGTGCTAGCAGCTCACCAGGGGTGCGAGGCTACACCTTC. This gives the protein CASSSPGVRGYTF.

The V call is TRBV30, the J call TRBJ2-5; 10 nucleotides line up with TRBD1. With V trimmed by 1 base and J by 11 bases, 4 bases remained unmatched. Germline values: CDR1 GTSNPN, CDR2 SVGIG (reference sequence). The CDR3 consists of 12 residues. Here the CDR3 reads CAWSGGQGPQYF. Written as DNA, the CDR3 is TGTGCCTGGAGTGGGGGACAGGGGCCGCAGTACTTC.

This chain connects TRBV19 to TRBJ2-1; D is perhaps TRBD1 (6 bases). V lost 7 bases, J lost 8 bases, and 18 bases lay in between. The CDR3 contains 14 residues. Germline-derived CDR1 and CDR2 are LNHDA and SQIVND (reference sequence). CDR3 loop: CASTTWPTGDEQFF. CDR3 DNA sequence: TGTGCCAGTACTACGTGGCCGACAGGCGATGAGCAGTTCTTC.